This TCR beta chain was recorded in a study of blood T cells in healthy people across ages. Sample-barcoded 5' priming and a J-beta primer mix drove a second PCR of 7 to 11 cycles. TCRdb re-derived calls from the 5' RACE reads in MiXCR, one entry per CDR3 protein. Of 730,000 or so distinct CDR3 sequences in the sample, around 43% are singletons; the top ten hold around 30%. Healthy Caucasians from Russia aged roughly 6 to 95 served as donors. Total RNA amounts of at least 6 micrograms were extracted per sample. Study-wide points: With unsorted PBMCs, a conclusive comparison of naive versus antigen-experienced cells was not possible.

Comments on this clonotype: Antigen: not known.

V trimming: 6 bases; J trimming: 6 bases; junction bases outside the gene matches: 7. Germline V gene sequence: CDR1 MNHEY, CDR2 SVGEGT. CDR3 length: 15 amino acids. The sequence was obtained from an older man in good health. Sequencing used blood. This chain joins TRBV6-2 or TRBV6-3 and TRBJ1-5, with 11 bases aligning to TRBD1. The CDR3 here is CASSRMGQGVQPQHF. CDR3 DNA sequence: TGTGCCAGCAGCCGAATGGGACAGGGGGTTCAGCCCCAGCATTTT.